The 24 T cell receptor beta chains given below trace back to one sample, sequenced in a study of T cell changes during pregnancy in multiple sclerosis. Profiling relied on immunoSEQ multiplex PCR, and the TCRdb table lists in-frame clones only, not all of them. The sample contains under 85,000 clones, 80% to 95% of which appear only once. The material was CD4+ T cells from peripheral blood mononuclear cells, obtained in the second trimester of pregnancy. The receptor set was obtained from a female donor with multiple sclerosis, enrolled in a pregnancy study.

J is TRBJ2-4 and V is TRBV11-3, with D possibly TRBD2 on 5 matching bases. V lost 1 base and J lost 1, with 8 bases in between. Germline values: CDR1 SGHNT, CDR2 YENEEA. This CDR3 region has 15 residues. The CDR3 region is CASSLAASAKNIQYF. In DNA, the CDR3 is TGTGCCAGCAGCTTAGCGGCTAGCGCCAAAAACATTCAGTACTTC.

V usage is TRBV5-6 and J usage is TRBJ2-7, with D possibly being TRBD1 (5 bases). V lost 0 bases and J lost 6, with 13 bases in between. This CDR3 spans 14 amino acids. CDR1 SGHDT and CDR2 YYEEEE come from the germline V gene. The CDR3 spells CASSLGWQGSEQYF. The DNA for the CDR3 is TGTGCCAGCAGCTTGGGGTGGCAGGGAAGCGAGCAGTACTTC.

V usage is TRBV19 and J usage is TRBJ2-3; D is possibly TRBD1 (5 bases). The length of the CDR3 is 15 residues. Deletions cut 3 bases from V and 4 bases from J, with 14 bases between. Looked up from germline, CDR1 is LNHDA and CDR2 is SQIVND (reference sequence). The CDR3, as DNA: TGTGCCAGTAGTATGGGGCCTGGCCAGGCAGATACGCAGTATTTT. Translated, it gives CASSMGPGQADTQYF.

V is TRBV2 and J is TRBJ2-6; the D is unclear. CDR1 is SNHLY and CDR2 is FYNNEI in the germline V gene. Trimming shortened V by 7 bases and J by 0 bases, and 10 bases separated the two germline ends. The CDR3 extends over 15 amino acids. The CDR3, as DNA: TGTGCCAGCATACAAACGAACTCTGGGGCCAACGTCCTGACTTTC. It yields the protein CASIQTNSGANVLTF.

The chain joins TRBV5-4 to TRBJ2-6, with a tentative D call TRBD2 (5 bases). The CDR3 totals 16 residues. V was trimmed by 3 bases and J by 4 bases, leaving 14 bases between them. The V gene's germline CDR1 is SGHNT and CDR2 YYREEE (reference sequence). The CDR3: CASSSPPGSGANVLTF. The DNA for the CDR3 is TGTGCCAGCAGCTCCCCGCCGGGATCCGGGGCCAACGTCCTGACTTTC.

The V call is TRBV30, the J call TRBJ2-5; unclear D gene. The CDR3 has 15 residues. Germline CDR1 GTSNPN, CDR2 SVGIG (reference sequence). V was cut by 4 bases and J by 2 bases, with 17 bases left in between. Here the CDR3 DNA reads TGTGCCTGGATGAACAGAGAGAACCAACAAGAGACCCAGTACTTC. Amino acid sequence: CAWMNRENQQETQYF.

The chain couples TRBV28 to TRBJ1-1, with 9 bases fitting TRBD1. Germline trimming cut 6 bases from V and 0 bases from J; bases unmatched to any gene: 5. Germline V CDR1 and CDR2: MDHEN, SYDVKM. The CDR3 has 15 residues. CDR3 DNA: TGTGCCAGCAGCCCTCGGACAGGGGTGAACACTGAAGCTTTCTTT. Translation: CASSPRTGVNTEAFF.

The V and J genes are TRBV28 and TRBJ2-4, with 9 positions matching TRBD2. The CDR3 length is 14 residues. The germline V gene encodes CDR1 MDHEN and CDR2 SYDVKM. Trimming removed 5 bases from V and 8 bases from J; junction bases left unmatched: 7. CDR3 sequence reads: CASSPQVAGDIQYF. The CDR3 region has the DNA TGTGCCAGCAGTCCGCAGGTAGCGGGGGACATTCAGTACTTC.

The CDR3, as DNA: TGCAGCGTTGTAAACTCCAGGCTGGTGAATGAGCAGTTCTTC. Residues: CSVVNSRLVNEQFF. The chain recombines TRBV29-1 with TRBJ2-1; D ambiguous. This CDR3 comprises 14 residues. With 4 bases removed from V and 7 bases from J, the gap between germline ends came to 17 bases. Germline CDR1 reads SQVTM; CDR2 reads ANQGSEA.

This clone was seen once. The chain recombines TRBV14 with TRBJ2-3; the D gene is possibly TRBD1 (5 bases). The V end was cut by 4 bases, the J end by 2 bases, with 13 bases between. The CDR3 is 15 residues long. From germline, CDR1 is SGHDN and CDR2 FVKESK. The chain's CDR3 is CASSPNRLYTDTQYF. The CDR3 region has the DNA TGTGCCAGCAGCCCAAACAGGCTGTACACAGATACGCAGTATTTT.

This chain uses TRBV9 with TRBJ2-2; TRBD1 matches at 7 bases. The CDR3 runs 18 residues. Germline V gene lookup returns CDR1 SGDLS and CDR2 YYNGEE. V lost 4 bases, J lost 4 bases, and 16 bases stayed unmatched. The CDR3 region is CASSTPEGTDASTGELFF. CDR3 nucleotides: TGTGCCAGCAGCACTCCCGAGGGGACAGATGCTTCCACCGGGGAGCTGTTTTTT.

This clone was seen a single time. The chain is built from TRBV29-1 and TRBJ2-2; the D is unclear. Between the trimmed V and J ends, which lost 6 bases and 1 base, there was a span of 6 bases. CDR1 and CDR2 from the germline V gene are SQVTM and ANQGSEA. The CDR3 is 12 residues long. The CDR3 nucleotides are TGCAGCGTCTACGAGAACACCGGGGAGCTGTTTTTT. Protein sequence: CSVYENTGELFF.

The gene calls are TRBV7-9 and TRBJ2-1; 8 bases agree with TRBD1. CDR3 length equals 18 residues. Germline V CDR1 and CDR2: SEHNR, FQNEAQ (reference sequence). Germline trimming cut 3 bases from V and 8 bases from J; bases unmatched to any gene: 18. For the CDR3, the DNA is TGTGCCAGCAGCTTTAGCCTTCCCCGGACAGGGCCTTTACATGAGCAGTTCTTC. This gives the protein CASSFSLPRTGPLHEQFF.

The chain uses TRBV12-5 and TRBJ1-1; 9 bases are a match to TRBD1. The trim removed 0 bases at V and 0 bases at J, leaving 5 bases unmatched. Germline V gene data show CDR1 as LGHNT and CDR2 as FRNRAP. This CDR3 is built from 17 residues. The CDR3 nucleotides are TGTGCTAGTGGTTTGGTAAAGGGACAGGGCGTGAACACTGAAGCTTTCTTT. Its protein is CASGLVKGQGVNTEAFF.

The CDR3 reads CASSYGLFSYEQYF. The CDR3 bases are TGTGCCAGCAGTTACGGGCTATTCTCCTACGAGCAGTACTTC. The chain carries TRBV6-5 and TRBJ2-7; D is unresolved. Trimming removed 2 bases from V and 0 bases from J, with 8 bases in between. This CDR3 has 14 residues. Germline assignment: CDR1 MNHEY and CDR2 SVGAGI.

This sequence joins TRBV7-3 and TRBJ2-1; 10 positions match TRBD2. Germline V CDR1 and CDR2: SGHTA, FQGTGA. Losses at the gene ends were 5 bases for V and 3 bases for J; bases not matched to a gene: 4. This CDR3 contains 15 residues. DNA for the CDR3: TGTGCCAGCAGCCCCGCTAGCGGGAGCTACAATGAGCAGTTCTTC. It specifies CASSPASGSYNEQFF.

This sequence joins TRBV7-9 and TRBJ2-5; tentatively, D is TRBD1 (5 bases). CDR3 length: 14 residues. Germline V CDR1 and CDR2: SEHNR, FQNEAQ (reference sequence). V was trimmed by 1 base and J by 5 bases, leaving 11 bases between them. Here the CDR3 DNA reads TGTGCCAGCAGCTTAGGGGGCGCGGTGGAGACCCAGTACTTC. Its translation: CASSLGGAVETQYF.

Here the CDR3 reads CASSFVQGASFYGYTF. As DNA, the CDR3 is TGTGCCAGCAGTTTTGTTCAGGGCGCGTCCTTTTATGGCTACACCTTC. The chain joins TRBV27 to TRBJ1-2; possible D gene TRBD1, 5 bases. Looked up from germline, CDR1 is MNHEY and CDR2 is SMNVEV (reference sequence). The CDR3 runs to 16 residues. Trimming stripped 3 bases from V and 5 bases from J, with 19 bases between.

V usage is TRBV19 and J usage is TRBJ2-5, with 7 bases fitting TRBD1. Germline V gene data show CDR1 as LNHDA and CDR2 as SQIVND (reference sequence). The CDR3 sequence is 15 residues long. The V and J ends lost 8 bases and 1 base, in that order; junction bases with no gene match: 10. The CDR3 loop reads CASRQGSAGQETQYF. For the CDR3, the DNA is TGTGCCAGTCGACAGGGATCAGCTGGCCAAGAGACCCAGTACTTC.

This sequence joins TRBV4-1 and TRBJ1-6; D not resolved. Trimming removed 0 bases at V and 10 bases at J, with 13 bases between. Per the germline V gene, CDR1 is MGHRA and CDR2 is YSYEKL. The CDR3 is made up of 15 amino acids. As DNA, the CDR3 is TGCGCCAGCAGCCAAGATTCCGGAGGTCGGTCACCCCTCCACTTT. Amino acids: CASSQDSGGRSPLHF.

J is TRBJ2-2 and V is TRBV11-3, with TRBD1 matching over 12 bases. CDR1 and CDR2 from the germline V gene are SGHNT and YENEEA. The CDR3 loop spans 17 amino acids. The V and J ends lost 6 bases and 4 bases, in that order; junction bases with no gene match: 9. CDR3 DNA sequence: TGTGCCAGCAGTTCGGGACAGGGGGCGCGGAGCACCGGGGAGCTGTTTTTT. The encoded protein is CASSSGQGARSTGELFF.

V and J are TRBV7-2 and TRBJ2-1; D might be TRBD1 (5 bases). This CDR3 spans 12 amino acids. Trimming removed 6 bases at V and 7 bases at J, with 10 bases between. The V gene's germline CDR1 is SGHTA and CDR2 FQGNSA. CDR3 in DNA: TGTGCCAGCAGTTCCCAGGGAAATGAGCAGTTCTTC. Its protein is CASSSQGNEQFF. The whole variable domain, filled in from reference TRBV7-2 and TRBJ2-1, reads GAGVSQSPSNKVTEKGKDVELRCDPISGHTALYWYRQSLGQGLEFLIYFQGNSAPDKSGLPSDRFSAERTGGSVSTLTIQRTQQEDSAVYLCASSSQGNEQFFGPGTRLTVL.

The J gene is TRBJ2-3, the V gene TRBV11-3; perhaps TRBD1 as D (6 bases). CDR3 size: 16 residues. Germline values: CDR1 SGHNT, CDR2 YENEEA. V lost 6 bases, J lost 0 bases, and 16 bases lay in between. CDR3 sequence (DNA): TGTGCCAGCAGTTCCATGGGGGCGGTTAGCACAGATACGCAGTATTTT. Encoded protein: CASSSMGAVSTDTQYF.

This chain links TRBV28 with TRBJ1-5; TRBD1 matches 9 bases. J was trimmed by 6 bases and V by 6 bases; bases with no gene match: 6. CDR1 and CDR2 (germline): MDHEN, SYDVKM. The length of the CDR3 is 14 residues. CDR3 DNA: TGTGCCAGCAGGTGGACAGGGGTAAGTCAGCCCCAGCATTTT. Its protein product is CASRWTGVSQPQHF.